Shown below are 21 T cell receptor beta chains from a single sample sequenced in a study of blood T cell repertoires in COVID-19. Generated by immunoSEQ multiplex PCR, the TCRdb table keeps only in-frame clones and is missing some. The repertoire holds about 370,000 clones, approximately 92% seen once, with more than 0.8% in the top ten. The specimen was PBMCs or T cells enriched from blood (not recorded which). The receptors come from a man younger than 35 who had recovered from COVID-19.

The chain uses TRBV29-1 and TRBJ2-3, with 11 bases lining up with TRBD1. The germline gives CDR1 SQVTM, CDR2 ANQGSEA. The CDR3 extends over 16 amino acids. V dropped 4 bases and J dropped 4; count of bases not matched to a gene: 10. In DNA, the CDR3 is TGCAGCGTTGGAGGGACAGGGGGATTTCGGGCAGATACGCAGTATTTT. Translated, it gives CSVGGTGGFRADTQYF.

V is TRBV4-2 and J is TRBJ1-1; weak D call: TRBD1 (5 bases). This CDR3 is built from 14 residues. V lost 3 bases and J lost 1, with 9 bases in between. Germline CDR1 reads LGHNA; CDR2 reads YNFKEQ. CDR3 amino acids: CASSHETGNTEAFF. CDR3 sequence (DNA): TGTGCCAGCAGCCATGAAACAGGGAACACTGAAGCTTTCTTT.

The chain links TRBV3-1 (or the pseudogene TRBV3-2) to TRBJ2-3; possible D gene TRBD2, 6 bases. There are 15 residues in the CDR3. V gave up 11 bases and J gave up 2 bases, with 20 bases separating them. Germline V gene lookup returns CDR1 LGHDT and CDR2 YNNKEL (reference sequence). As DNA, the CDR3 is TGTGCCTCTGCAACAGGAAGCGGGCTCACAGATACGCAGTATTTT. Translating gives CASATGSGLTDTQYF.

The V gene is TRBV6-1, the J gene TRBJ2-1; perhaps TRBD2 as D (6 bases). Trimming removed 7 bases from V and 4 bases from J, with 17 bases in between. The CDR3 spans 15 residues. The germline gives CDR1 MNHNS, CDR2 SASEGT. The CDR3 DNA sequence: TGTGCCAGCACCCCCAATCGGAGGGGTTACAATGAGCAGTTCTTC. Translation gives CASTPNRRGYNEQFF.

The chain recombines TRBV14 with TRBJ2-2; TRBD2 might be the D (6 bases). CDR1 and CDR2 from the germline V gene are SGHDN and FVKESK. V dropped 4 bases and J dropped 3 bases, with 15 bases sitting between them. This CDR3 is built from 16 residues. The CDR3 loop is CASSPWTGAHTGELFF. DNA for the CDR3: TGTGCCAGCAGCCCCTGGACGGGAGCGCACACCGGGGAGCTGTTTTTT.

CDR3 sequence: CASSIGGFQPQHF. CDR3 nucleotides: TGTGCCAGTAGTATTGGGGGGTTTCAGCCCCAGCATTTT. V usage is TRBV19 and J usage is TRBJ1-5, with D maybe TRBD1 (5 bases). Deletions cut 3 bases from V and 6 bases from J, with 9 bases between. The CDR3 runs to 13 residues. Looked up from germline, CDR1 is LNHDA and CDR2 is SQIVND (reference sequence).

The chain joins TRBV5-1 to TRBJ2-5, with 13 positions matching TRBD2. With 4 bases clipped from V and 2 bases from J, the junction kept 5 bases outside the gene matches. This CDR3 is built from 16 residues. Per the germline V gene, CDR1 is SGHRS and CDR2 is YFSETQ. CDR3 nucleotides: TGCGCCAGCAGCACCTTACTAGCGGGGGGGCAAGAGACCCAGTACTTC. Translating it yields CASSTLLAGGQETQYF.

This clone was seen once. This chain connects TRBV5-4 to TRBJ1-2; the D is unclear. Germline V gives CDR1 SGHNT, CDR2 YYREEE (reference sequence). This CDR3 region has 15 residues. The V end was cut by 0 bases, the J end by 12 bases, with 21 bases between. The CDR3 DNA sequence: TGTGCCAGCAGCTTGGCAAGTACAGTCGGATTGGTTGACACCTTC. Residues: CASSLASTVGLVDTF.

The gene calls are TRBV29-1 and TRBJ2-7, with D possibly matching TRBD1 (5 bases). CDR3 length equals 14 residues. Germline V lookup: CDR1 SQVTM, CDR2 ANQGSEA. V lost 0 bases and J 1 base, leaving 10 bases between the germline ends. This chain's CDR3 is CSVEDGRGSYEQYF. For the CDR3, the DNA is TGCAGCGTTGAAGATGGTAGGGGATCCTACGAGCAGTACTTC.

The chain links TRBV3-1 (or the pseudogene TRBV3-2) to TRBJ1-2; maybe TRBD1 (5 bases). The germline CDR1 and CDR2 sequences are LGHDT and YNNKEL (reference sequence). The CDR3 is made up of 12 amino acids. Trimming pared 11 bases from V and 8 bases from J, leaving 18 bases between. The CDR3 DNA sequence: TGTGCCTGTCAAGGGGAGCGGGTCGGCTACACCTTC. This gives the protein CACQGERVGYTF.

This chain links TRBV7-2 with TRBJ2-1, with 9 bases that match TRBD1. This CDR3 comprises 16 residues. J was trimmed by 5 bases and V by 1 base; bases with no gene match: 6. Germline CDR1 is SGHTA and CDR2 is FQGNSA. CDR3 amino acids: CASSLVGTGWNNEQFF. DNA of the CDR3: TGTGCCAGCAGCTTAGTGGGGACAGGGTGGAACAATGAGCAGTTCTTC.

This clone was seen once. The chain uses TRBV6-5 and TRBJ1-2, with D perhaps TRBD1 (5 bases). CDR3 length: 12 residues. V was trimmed by 6 bases and J by 8 bases, leaving 13 bases between them. Looked up from germline, CDR1 is MNHEY and CDR2 is SVGAGI. The CDR3 bases are TGTGCCAGCAGCCGGGGGGGGGACGGCTACACCTTC. Translating gives CASSRGGDGYTF.

The rearrangement uses TRBV2 and TRBJ2-1; 8 nucleotides align to TRBD2. With V trimmed by 7 bases and J by 6 bases, 8 bases remained unmatched. The CDR3 covers 14 residues. Germline CDR1 SNHLY, CDR2 FYNNEI. The CDR3 DNA reads TGTGCCAGCAAGGAGTTAGCGGGGACCAATGAGCAGTTCTTC. It codes for CASKELAGTNEQFF.

In DNA, the CDR3 is TGCAGCGTTGGGAGGAGGGCAGGATATAGGGAACTGAGGACTGAAGCTTTCTTT. As protein: CSVGRRAGYRELRTEAFF. V and J are TRBV29-1 and TRBJ1-1; no clear D gene. V was trimmed by 4 bases and J by 5 bases, leaving 29 bases between them. Looked up from germline, CDR1 is SQVTM and CDR2 is ANQGSEA. This CDR3 is built from 18 residues.

V usage is TRBV29-1 and J usage is TRBJ2-7; D perhaps matches TRBD2 (6 bases). Germline V gives CDR1 SQVTM, CDR2 ANQGSEA. This CDR3 region has 13 residues. V lost 2 bases and J 4 bases, leaving 12 bases between the germline ends. In DNA form, the CDR3 reads TGCAGCGTTGAACGGCCGGGAGCTTACGAGCAGTACTTC. Residues: CSVERPGAYEQYF.

The rearrangement links TRBV19 to TRBJ2-7; the match to TRBD1 covers 10 bases. This CDR3 contains 15 residues. CDR1 and CDR2 (germline): LNHDA, SQIVND (reference sequence). The J segment lost 5 bases and the V segment lost 4 bases, leaving 8 bases of the junction unmatched. DNA of the CDR3: TGTGCCAGTAGTAGGATCCGGGACAGGGGCGACGAGCAGTACTTC. Protein sequence: CASSRIRDRGDEQYF.

To note about this clone: This CDR3 fails to terminate in the conserved phenylalanine or tryptophan, so it likely reflects a read error. The DNA is omitted, as the CDR3 cannot be located on it reliably, and the CDR3 follows TCRdb's listing. This rearrangement joins TRBV5-8 to TRBJ1-1; the table's D gene call, TRBD1, was not cross checked with the DNA. The CDR3 region is 11 residues in length, termini included. Germline CDR1 reads SGHTS; CDR2 reads YDEGEE. CDR3 protein: CASSLGWDRRS.

The chain employs TRBV9 and TRBJ1-1; D may be TRBD1 (5 bases). V lost 4 bases to trimming and J lost 5 bases, with 18 bases between them. The CDR3 has 15 residues. Germline V CDR1 and CDR2: SGDLS, YYNGEE. The CDR3: CASSRGGSWVTEAFF. The DNA of the CDR3 is TGTGCCAGCAGCCGGGGGGGATCTTGGGTGACTGAAGCTTTCTTT. Supplemented by reference TRBV9 and TRBJ1-1, the full variable domain reads DSGVTQTPKHLITATGQRVTLRCSPRSGDLSVYWYQQSLDQGLQFLIQYYNGEERAKGNILERFSAQQFPDLHSELNLSSLELGDSALYFCASSRGGSWVTEAFFGQGTRLTVV.

The chain combines TRBV5-6 with TRBJ1-2; no clear D. There are 13 residues in the CDR3. V dropped 0 bases and J dropped 8 bases, with 11 bases sitting between them. CDR1 and CDR2 (germline): SGHDT, YYEEEE. The CDR3 loop reads CASSLVAGGGYTF. The CDR3 DNA reads TGTGCCAGCAGCTTGGTCGCGGGTGGCGGCTACACCTTC.

The gene calls are TRBV6-5 and TRBJ2-1; perhaps TRBD2 as D (6 bases). V was pared by 3 bases and J by 2 bases, with 11 bases between. There are 15 residues in the CDR3. CDR1 is MNHEY, CDR2 SVGAGI, per germline. The CDR3 DNA is TGTGCCAGCAGTTATTGGAGGGATCCCTACAATGAGCAGTTCTTC. Amino acid sequence: CASSYWRDPYNEQFF.

V and J are TRBV18 and TRBJ1-6, with TRBD1 matching over 11 bases. V shed 3 bases and J 8 bases; nucleotides not matched to a gene: 9. The CDR3 sequence is 17 residues long. Germline CDR1 and CDR2: KGHSH and LQKENI. This chain's CDR3 is CASSPRLWTGGDSPLHF. The CDR3 coding sequence is TGTGCCAGCTCACCTAGGTTGTGGACAGGGGGCGATTCACCCCTCCACTTT.